This record concerns one T cell receptor (beta chain) sequence. Its antigen is undetermined. Sequencing used immunoSEQ multiplex PCR; TCRdb keeps in-frame clones, though not all of them. The sample yields 41,000 or so clones, about 86% seen once. Germline values: CDR1 SGHVS, CDR2 FQNEAQ. The CDR3 has 14 amino acids. V gave up 3 bases and J gave up 2 bases, with 10 bases separating them. The sample belongs to a study of T cells in localized non-small cell lung cancer. Study results and caveats: Because only a single region of the tumor was sequenced, heterogeneity remains possible. Across samples, adjacent lung featured a median roughly 60 of the top 100 tumor clones. Uninvolved adjacent lung showed peak T cell clonality, exceeding tumor.

The sequenced sample was peripheral blood, obtained before any cancer treatment. The chain links TRBV7-8 to TRBJ1-1; possible D gene TRBD1, 5 bases. The sequence derives from a woman aged 18 to 49 with stage III lung adenocarcinoma. DNA of the CDR3: TGTGCCAGCAGCTTGGCAGGGCTAAACACTGAAGCTTTCTTT. Its translation is CASSLAGLNTEAFF.